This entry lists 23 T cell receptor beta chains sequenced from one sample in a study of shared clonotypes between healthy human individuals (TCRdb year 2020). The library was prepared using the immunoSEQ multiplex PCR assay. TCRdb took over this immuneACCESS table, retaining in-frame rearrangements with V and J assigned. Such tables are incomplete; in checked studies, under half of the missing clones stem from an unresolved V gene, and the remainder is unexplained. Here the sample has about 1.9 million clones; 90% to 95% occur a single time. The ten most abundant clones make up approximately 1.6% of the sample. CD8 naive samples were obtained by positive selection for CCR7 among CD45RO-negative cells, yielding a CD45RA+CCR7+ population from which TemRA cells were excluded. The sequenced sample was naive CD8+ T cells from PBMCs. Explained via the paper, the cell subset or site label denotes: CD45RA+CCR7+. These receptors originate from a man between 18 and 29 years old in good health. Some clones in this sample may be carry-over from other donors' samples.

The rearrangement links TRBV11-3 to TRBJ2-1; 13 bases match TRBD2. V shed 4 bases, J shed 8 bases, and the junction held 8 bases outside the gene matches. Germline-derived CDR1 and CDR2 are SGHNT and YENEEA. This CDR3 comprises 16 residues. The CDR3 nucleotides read TGTGCCAGCAGCTCGAGGACTAGCGGGAGTTCCCATGAGCAGTTCTTC. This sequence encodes CASSSRTSGSSHEQFF.

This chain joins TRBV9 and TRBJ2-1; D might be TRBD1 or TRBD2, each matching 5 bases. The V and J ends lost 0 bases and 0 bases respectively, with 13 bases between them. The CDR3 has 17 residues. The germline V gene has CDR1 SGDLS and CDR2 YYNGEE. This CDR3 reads CASSVDGTYASYNEQFF. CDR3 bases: TGTGCCAGCAGCGTAGATGGGACCTACGCCTCCTACAATGAGCAGTTCTTC.

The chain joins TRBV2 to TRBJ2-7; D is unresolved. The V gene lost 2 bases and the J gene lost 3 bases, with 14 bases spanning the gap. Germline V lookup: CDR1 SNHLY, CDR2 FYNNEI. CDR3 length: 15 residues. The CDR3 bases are TGTGCCAGCAGTGAAAGTGTCGGGTGGGGCTACGAGCAGTACTTC. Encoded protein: CASSESVGWGYEQYF.

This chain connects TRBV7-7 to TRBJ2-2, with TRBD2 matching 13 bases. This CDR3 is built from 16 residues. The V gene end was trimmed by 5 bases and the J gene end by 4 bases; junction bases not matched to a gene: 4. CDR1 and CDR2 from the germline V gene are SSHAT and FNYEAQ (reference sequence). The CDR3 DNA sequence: TGTGCCAGCAGCGCCCGACTAGCGGGAGGCACCGGGGAGCTGTTTTTT. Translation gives CASSARLAGGTGELFF.

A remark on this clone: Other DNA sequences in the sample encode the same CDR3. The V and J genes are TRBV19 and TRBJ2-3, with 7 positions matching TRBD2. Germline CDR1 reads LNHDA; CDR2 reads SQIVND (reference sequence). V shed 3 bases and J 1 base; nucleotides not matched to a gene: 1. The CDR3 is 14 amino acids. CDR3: CASSILAGTDTQYF. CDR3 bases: TGTGCCAGTAGTATTCTAGCGGGCACAGATACGCAGTATTTT.

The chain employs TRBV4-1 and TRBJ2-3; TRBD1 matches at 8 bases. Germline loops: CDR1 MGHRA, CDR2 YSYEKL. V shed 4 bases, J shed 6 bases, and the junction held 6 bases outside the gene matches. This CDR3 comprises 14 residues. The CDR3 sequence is CASSPDRAGDTQYF. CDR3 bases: TGCGCCAGCAGCCCGGACAGGGCGGGGGATACGCAGTATTTT.

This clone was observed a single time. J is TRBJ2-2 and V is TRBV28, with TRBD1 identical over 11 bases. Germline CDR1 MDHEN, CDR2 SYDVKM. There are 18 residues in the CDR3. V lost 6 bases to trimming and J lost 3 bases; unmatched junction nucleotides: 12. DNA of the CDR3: TGTGCCAGCAGATCCAGATACGGGACAGGGGGGTACACCGGGGAGCTGTTTTTT. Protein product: CASRSRYGTGGYTGELFF. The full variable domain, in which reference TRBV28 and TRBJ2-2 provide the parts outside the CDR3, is DVKVTQSSRYLVKRTGEKVFLECVQDMDHENMFWYRQDPGLGLRLIYFSYDVKMKEKGDIPEGYSVSREKKERFSLILESASTNQTSMYLCASRSRYGTGGYTGELFFGEGSRLTVL.

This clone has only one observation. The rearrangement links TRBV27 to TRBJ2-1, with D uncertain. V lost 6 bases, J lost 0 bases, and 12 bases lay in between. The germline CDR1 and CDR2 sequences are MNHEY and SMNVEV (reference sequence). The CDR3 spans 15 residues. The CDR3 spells CASRQTLGSYNEQFF. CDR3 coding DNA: TGTGCCAGCAGACAGACGTTAGGCTCCTACAATGAGCAGTTCTTC.

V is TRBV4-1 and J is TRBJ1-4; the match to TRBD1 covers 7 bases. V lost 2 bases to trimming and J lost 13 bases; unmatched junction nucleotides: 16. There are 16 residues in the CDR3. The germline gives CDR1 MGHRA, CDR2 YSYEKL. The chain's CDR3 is CASSQPTGQPLGGLFF. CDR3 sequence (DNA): TGCGCCAGCAGCCAACCCACGGGACAGCCTCTCGGAGGACTGTTTTTT.

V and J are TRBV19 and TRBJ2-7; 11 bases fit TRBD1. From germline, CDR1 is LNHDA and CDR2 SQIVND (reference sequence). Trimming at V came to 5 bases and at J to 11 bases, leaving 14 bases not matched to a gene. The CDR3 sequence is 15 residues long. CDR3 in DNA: TGTGCCAGTAGTTCAACCCCGGGACAGGGGGGAAGAAAGTACTTC. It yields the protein CASSSTPGQGGRKYF.

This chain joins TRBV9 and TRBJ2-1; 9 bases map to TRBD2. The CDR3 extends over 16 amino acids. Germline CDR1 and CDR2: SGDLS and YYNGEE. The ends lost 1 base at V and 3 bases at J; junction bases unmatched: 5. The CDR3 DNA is TGTGCCAGCAGCGTACCTGCGGGAGGGGACTACAATGAGCAGTTCTTC. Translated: CASSVPAGGDYNEQFF. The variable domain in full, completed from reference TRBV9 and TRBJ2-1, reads DSGVTQTPKHLITATGQRVTLRCSPRSGDLSVYWYQQSLDQGLQFLIQYYNGEERAKGNILERFSAQQFPDLHSELNLSSLELGDSALYFCASSVPAGGDYNEQFFGPGTRLTVL.

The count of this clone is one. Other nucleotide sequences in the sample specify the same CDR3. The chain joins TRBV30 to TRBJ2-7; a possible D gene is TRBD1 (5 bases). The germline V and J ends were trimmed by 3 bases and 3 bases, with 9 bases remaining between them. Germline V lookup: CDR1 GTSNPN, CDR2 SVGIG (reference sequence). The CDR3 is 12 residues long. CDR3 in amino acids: CAWSLDSYEQYF. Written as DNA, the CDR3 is TGTGCCTGGAGCTTAGACAGCTACGAGCAGTACTTC.

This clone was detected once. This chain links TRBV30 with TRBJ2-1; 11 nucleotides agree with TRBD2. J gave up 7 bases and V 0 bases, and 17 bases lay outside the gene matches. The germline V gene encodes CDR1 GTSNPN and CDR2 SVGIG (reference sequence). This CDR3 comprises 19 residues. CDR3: CAWSVRGLAANYSRNEQFF. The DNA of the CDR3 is TGTGCCTGGAGTGTAAGGGGACTAGCGGCTAACTACTCCCGGAATGAGCAGTTCTTC.

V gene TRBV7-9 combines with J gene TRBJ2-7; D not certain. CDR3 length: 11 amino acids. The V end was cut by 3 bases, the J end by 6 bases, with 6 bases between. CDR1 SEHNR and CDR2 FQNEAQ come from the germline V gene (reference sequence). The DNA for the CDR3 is TGTGCCAGCAGCTTCTGGGGCGAGCAGTACTTC. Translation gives CASSFWGEQYF.

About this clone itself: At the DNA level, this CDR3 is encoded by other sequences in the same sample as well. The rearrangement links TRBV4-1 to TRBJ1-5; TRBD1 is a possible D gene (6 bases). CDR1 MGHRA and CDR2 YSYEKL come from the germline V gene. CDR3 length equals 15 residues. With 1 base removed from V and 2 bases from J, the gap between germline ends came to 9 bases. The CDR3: CASSQVAGGNQPQHF. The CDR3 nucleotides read TGCGCCAGCAGCCAAGTAGCAGGGGGCAATCAGCCCCAGCATTTT.

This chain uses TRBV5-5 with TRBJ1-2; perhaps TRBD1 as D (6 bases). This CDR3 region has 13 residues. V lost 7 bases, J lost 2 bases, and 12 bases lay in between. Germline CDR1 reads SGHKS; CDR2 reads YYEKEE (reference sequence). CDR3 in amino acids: CASGYGTNYGYTF. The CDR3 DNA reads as TGTGCCAGCGGCTACGGGACAAACTATGGCTACACCTTC. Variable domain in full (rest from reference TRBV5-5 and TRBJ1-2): DAGVTQSPTHLIKTRGQQVTLRCSPISGHKSVSWYQQVLGQGPQFIFQYYEKEERGRGNFPDRFSARQFPNYSSELNVNALLLGDSALYLCASGYGTNYGYTFGSGTRLTVV.

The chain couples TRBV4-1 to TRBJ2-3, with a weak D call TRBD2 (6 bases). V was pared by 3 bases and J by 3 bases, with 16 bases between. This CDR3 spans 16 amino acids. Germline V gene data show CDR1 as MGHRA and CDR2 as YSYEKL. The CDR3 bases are TGCGCCAGCAGCCAGGTTTTGGCGGGAAGGACAGATACGCAGTATTTT. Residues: CASSQVLAGRTDTQYF.

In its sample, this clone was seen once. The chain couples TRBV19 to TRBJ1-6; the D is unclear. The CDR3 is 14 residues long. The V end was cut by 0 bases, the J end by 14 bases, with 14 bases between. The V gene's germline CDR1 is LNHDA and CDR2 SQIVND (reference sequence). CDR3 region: CASSIDLEGKSLHF. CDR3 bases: TGTGCCAGTAGTATAGACCTCGAGGGCAAGTCCCTCCACTTT. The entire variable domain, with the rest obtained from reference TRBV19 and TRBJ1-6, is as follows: DGGITQSPKYLFRKEGQNVTLSCEQNLNHDAMYWYRQDPGQGLRLIYYSQIVNDFQKGDIAEGYSVSREKKESFPLTVTSAQKNPTAFYLCASSIDLEGKSLHFGNGTRLTVT.

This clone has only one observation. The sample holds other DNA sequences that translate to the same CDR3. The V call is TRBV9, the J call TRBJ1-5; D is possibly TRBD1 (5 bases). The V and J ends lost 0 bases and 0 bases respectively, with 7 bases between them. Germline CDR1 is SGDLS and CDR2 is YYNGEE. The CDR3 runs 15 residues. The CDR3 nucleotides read TGTGCCAGCAGCGTAGGGGGGAGTAGCAATCAGCCCCAGCATTTT. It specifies CASSVGGSSNQPQHF. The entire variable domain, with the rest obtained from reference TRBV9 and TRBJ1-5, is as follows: DSGVTQTPKHLITATGQRVTLRCSPRSGDLSVYWYQQSLDQGLQFLIQYYNGEERAKGNILERFSAQQFPDLHSELNLSSLELGDSALYFCASSVGGSSNQPQHFGDGTRLSIL.

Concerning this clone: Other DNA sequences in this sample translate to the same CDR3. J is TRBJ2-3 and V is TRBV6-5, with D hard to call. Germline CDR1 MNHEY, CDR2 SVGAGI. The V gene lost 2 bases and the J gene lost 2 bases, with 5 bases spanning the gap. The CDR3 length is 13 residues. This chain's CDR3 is CASSYRSTDTQYF. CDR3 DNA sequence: TGTGCCAGCAGTTACAGGTCCACAGATACGCAGTATTTT.

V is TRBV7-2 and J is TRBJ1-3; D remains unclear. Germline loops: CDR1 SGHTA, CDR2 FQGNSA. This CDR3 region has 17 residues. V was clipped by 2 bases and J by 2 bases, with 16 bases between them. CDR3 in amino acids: CASSLLPGLTTGNTIYF. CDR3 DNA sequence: TGTGCCAGCAGCTTATTACCTGGACTGACTACTGGAAACACCATATATTTT.

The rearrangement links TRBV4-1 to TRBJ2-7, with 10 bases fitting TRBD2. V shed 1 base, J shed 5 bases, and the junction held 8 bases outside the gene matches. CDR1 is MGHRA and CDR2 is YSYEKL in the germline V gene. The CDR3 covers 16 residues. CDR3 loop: CASSQALRLAGDEQYF. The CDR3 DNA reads TGCGCCAGCAGCCAAGCATTAAGGCTAGCGGGAGACGAGCAGTACTTC.

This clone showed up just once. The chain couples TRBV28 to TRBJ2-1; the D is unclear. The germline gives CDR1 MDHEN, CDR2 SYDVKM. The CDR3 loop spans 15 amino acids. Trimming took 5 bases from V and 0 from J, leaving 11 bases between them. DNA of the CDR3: TGTGCCAGCAGTGGTTGGCGAAACTCCTACAATGAGCAGTTCTTC. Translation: CASSGWRNSYNEQFF.